This section outlines one TCR beta chain sequence together with its context. Its antigen is still unknown. This entry belongs to a study of T cells in narcolepsy. Overall study findings and caveats: In some patient and control memory CD4+ samples, autoreactive clones were absent. Same-patient CSF and blood CD4+ T cell clonotypes included HCRT-specific and TRIB2-specific autoreactive ones.

The J segment lost 2 bases and the V segment lost 5 bases, leaving 7 bases of the junction unmatched. Germline CDR1 reads SGHTA; CDR2 reads FQGNSA. CDR3 size: 16 residues. Data came from immunoSEQ multiplex PCR; TCRdb stores just in-frame clones and leaves some out. This repertoire shows tens of thousands of clones, roughly 80% found once; its top ten account for roughly 3.8%. The chain couples TRBV7-2 to TRBJ2-3, with 10 bases matching TRBD2. The receptor was derived from a human donor in good health. Specimen: memory (CD45RA-) CD4+ T cells from blood. This chain's CDR3 is CASSPRTSGYTDTQYF. In DNA, the CDR3 is TGTGCCAGCAGCCCGAGGACTAGCGGTTACACAGATACGCAGTATTTT.